This T cell receptor (beta chain) originates from a study of shared clonotypes between healthy human individuals (dated by TCRdb to 2019 to 2021). Notes on the research overall: A couple of women and three men aged 18 to 49 years were included in the cohort. For each donor, three plates each were used for CD4 naive and CD4 memory, two plates were used for CD8 naive, and one plate was used for CD8 memory. The study deeply sequenced blood TCR repertoires of several healthy adults to estimate repertoire size and the extent of clonotype sharing between individuals. Libraries were prepared and TCR repertoires were sequenced by different laboratories using diverse techniques, in order to increase sequencing depth and limit assay-specific biases. Per donor, leukapheresis produced somewhere between about 0.94 and 10 billion PBMCs. Beyond this particular receptor, the publication reports: Sampling was restricted to blood, and TCR repertoires in tissue are likely to differ from TCR repertoires in blood. The genetic and exposure-history diversity represented was limited by the small number of donors. Pairwise subsampling led to the expectation that sequencing depth would affect the degree of clonotype sharing among donors. Larger estimated clonotype richness was generally found for naive subsets than for memory subsets. About 5% of naive CD4, 3.5% of naive CD8, 2.3% of memory CD4, and 0.35% to 0.5% of memory CD8 clonotypes were shared across several donors. Compared with non-shared clonotypes, clonotypes shared by all four sorted-subset donors had higher generation probabilities. Rarefaction of sorted-subset datasets indicated incomplete sequencing despite the large sequencing depth.

Healthy HIV-negative adults with no recently reported acute infections or vaccinations were included as donors. Only Caucasian adults living in Nashville, Tennessee, USA were represented among the donors. CD4+ T cells were enriched by magnetic negative selection, after which naive cells were positively selected on CD45RA and the negative fraction was taken as the memory subset. Blood was obtained by leukapheresis, after which PBMCs were separated by Ficoll-Histopaque density gradient centrifugation and cryopreserved in liquid nitrogen vapor phase. Analytical flow cytometry was used to check the purity and quantity of every magnetically sorted T cell population. Each sorted fraction had its genomic DNA isolated and then quantified by UV absorbance on a Nanodrop 2000c. Using the deep immunoSEQ assay, multiplex PCR amplified TCR CDR3 regions from genomic DNA. For each cell subset, the extracted genomic DNA was distributed evenly across all wells of several immunoSEQ 96-well plates, and each plate served as one replicate. For sorted subsets, each replicate PCR was loaded with roughly 0.2 ug genomic DNA, equivalent to approximately 27,000 T cell genomes. Purified libraries were measured with a Qubit 3.0 fluorometer, size-checked on a Bioanalyzer 2100, and measured again with the KAPA Library Quantification kit. Every immunoSEQ 96-well plate was sequenced on a dedicated single-read 150-cycle Illumina NextSeq 550 flow cell. Processing in the source paper ran as follows. Because only junctional sequences without quality scores were contained in the immunoSEQ output, filtering matching that applied to full-length reads could not be performed. To assign V/J genes and CDR3, sequences were annotated using PyIR, a Python wrapper for IgBLAST v1.9, with IMGT germline references. Any read was removed if the V/J assignment was weak (E-value above 1e-6), the CDR3 was missing, or the read contained stop codons, out-of-frame junctions, or ambiguous translated residues. V3J clonotypes were defined by identical inferred V gene, J gene, and CDR3 amino acid sequence. The percentage overlap between two repertoires was calculated by dividing the number of shared unique clonotypes by the size of the smaller repertoire. Repertoire richness was assessed with RTK rarefaction, the Chao1 estimator, and Recon v2.1 estimates of unobserved clonotypes. Generation probabilities for all TCRbeta clonotypes obtained by the gDNA method from four donors were computed using OLGA. TCRdb's version of the immuneACCESS table is confined to in-frame rearrangements and falls short of the full clone set. An unresolved V gene accounts for under half of the shortfall where checked; the remainder is of unknown origin. V and J calls and clone size come straight from that table; D and trimming were deduced from the DNA. The sample yields 2 million to 3 million clones; approximately 90% were counted once. Around 0.15% of the sample goes to the ten largest clones.

Measured from the cysteine to the phenylalanine, the CDR3 is 13 residues long. Of all the DNA, just the CDR3 is kept, 39 bases in frame from base 1. As encoded in the germline V gene (reference sequence), CDR1 is LNHDA while CDR2 is SQIVND. V trim: 5 bases; J trim: 5 bases; unmatched bases: 0. About this clone: No antigen is known for it. Per-base quality was not reported, and no clone a single base away is much larger than it. The identical CDR3 is also encoded by other nucleotide sequences in the sample.

The TCR was taken from a young man in good health. Source material: naive CD4+ T cells sorted from blood. The cell subset or site label here, explained by the study, means: CD45RA+ positively selected. This chain joins TRBV19 to TRBJ2-2, with 9 junctional bases fitting TRBD1. The CDR3 is CASSDRGTGELFF. The nucleotides read TGTGCCAGTAGTGACAGGGGGACCGGGGAGCTGTTTTTT.